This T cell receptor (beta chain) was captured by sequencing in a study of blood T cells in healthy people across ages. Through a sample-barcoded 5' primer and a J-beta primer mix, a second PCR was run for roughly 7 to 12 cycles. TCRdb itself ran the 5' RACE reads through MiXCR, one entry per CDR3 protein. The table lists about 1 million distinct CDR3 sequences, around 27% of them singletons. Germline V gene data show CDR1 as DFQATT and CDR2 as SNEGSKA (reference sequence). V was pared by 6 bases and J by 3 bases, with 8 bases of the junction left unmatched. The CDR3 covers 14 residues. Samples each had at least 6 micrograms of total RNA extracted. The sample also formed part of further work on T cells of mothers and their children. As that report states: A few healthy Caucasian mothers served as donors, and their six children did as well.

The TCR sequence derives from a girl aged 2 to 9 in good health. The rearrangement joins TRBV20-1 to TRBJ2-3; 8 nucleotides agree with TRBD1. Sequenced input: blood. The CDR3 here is CSAEQGVYTDTQYF. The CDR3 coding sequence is TGCAGTGCCGAACAGGGGGTGTATACAGATACGCAGTATTTT.